The 11 T cell receptor beta chains below come from one sample, sequenced in a study of long-term antiretroviral therapy in people with HIV. Run at survey level, the immunoSEQ assay was version v3.0. The protocol was immunoSEQ multiplex PCR, while the TCRdb copy is restricted to in-frame clones and leaves out a portion. The table includes about 25,000 clones, about 86% detected once. This sample comprised unsorted PBMCs, obtained 1.2 years after starting antiretroviral therapy. All receptors come from a man aged 45 to 65 with HIV.

The chain couples TRBV5-8 to TRBJ1-1; D is undetermined. Trimming cost V 6 bases and J 8 bases, with 29 bases left between them. This CDR3 contains 17 residues. Germline lookup yields CDR1 SGHTS and CDR2 YDEGEE. In nucleotides, the CDR3 is TGTGCCAGCACCTCCAACCTAGGCAGTCTCTCTGCCCGCGAAGCTTTCTTT. It encodes CASTSNLGSLSAREAFF.

V gene TRBV28 combines with J gene TRBJ1-2, with 9 bases lining up with TRBD1. CDR1 and CDR2 from the germline V gene are MDHEN and SYDVKM. The CDR3 length is 14 residues. V dropped 3 bases and J dropped 8; count of bases not matched to a gene: 7. CDR3 loop: CASSFGDRAIGYTF. CDR3 coding DNA: TGTGCCAGCAGTTTTGGGGACAGGGCAATCGGCTACACCTTC.

The V and J genes are TRBV10-3 and TRBJ2-7; the D call may be TRBD1 or TRBD2 (5 bases each). Deletions cut 6 bases from V and 6 bases from J, with 9 bases between. The CDR3 is made up of 11 amino acids. Germline V gene sequence: CDR1 ENHRY, CDR2 SYGVKD. CDR3 nucleotides: TGTGCCATCAGCGGTGGGGGCGAGCAGTACTTC. It yields the protein CAISGGGEQYF.

The V gene is TRBV5-6, the J gene TRBJ2-4, with TRBD2 matching 9 bases. The CDR3 sequence is 17 residues long. The germline V gene encodes CDR1 SGHDT and CDR2 YYEEEE. The V and J ends lost 0 bases and 3 bases, in that order; junction bases with no gene match: 7. CDR3 coding DNA: TGTGCCAGCAGCTTGGTGGCGGGGGGGCCGGGCAAAAACATTCAGTACTTC. Translated, it gives CASSLVAGGPGKNIQYF.

This rearrangement joins TRBV7-6 to TRBJ1-2; D remains unclear. The germline V and J ends were trimmed by 2 bases and 4 bases, with 23 bases remaining between them. The CDR3 is 18 residues long. Germline V gives CDR1 SGHVS, CDR2 FNYEAQ. CDR3 protein: CASSLFPPERTVFYGYTF. Here the CDR3 DNA reads TGTGCCAGCAGCTTATTCCCCCCCGAACGCACAGTTTTCTATGGCTACACCTTC.

The V gene is TRBV7-2, the J gene TRBJ2-1, with a possible D match to TRBD2 (6 bases). The CDR3 runs 18 residues. Germline assignment: CDR1 SGHTA and CDR2 FQGNSA. V shed 4 bases and J shed 0 bases, with 19 bases lying between them. For the CDR3, the DNA is TGTGCCAGCAGCTCCTCTTTAGGTGGGACTTTCTCCTACAATGAGCAGTTCTTC. Translation: CASSSSLGGTFSYNEQFF.

The chain combines TRBV5-4 with TRBJ2-7; 10 bases agree with TRBD2. The CDR3 spans 16 residues. Germline V gene lookup returns CDR1 SGHNT and CDR2 YYREEE (reference sequence). The trim removed 0 bases at V and 4 bases at J, leaving 7 bases unmatched. The DNA of the CDR3 is TGTGCCAGCAGCTTGGGGCCTAGCGGGGGTTTATACGAGCAGTACTTC. Amino acids: CASSLGPSGGLYEQYF.

V is TRBV11-2 and J is TRBJ2-5, with no clear D. V lost 3 bases and J lost 5, with 10 bases in between. The CDR3 sequence is 13 residues long. The V gene's germline CDR1 is SGHAT and CDR2 FQNNGV. The CDR3 loop reads CASSFGLGETQYF. In DNA form, the CDR3 reads TGTGCCAGCAGCTTTGGTCTGGGGGAGACCCAGTACTTC.

The chain recombines TRBV18 with TRBJ2-5; D ambiguous. CDR3 length: 14 residues. Germline V gives CDR1 KGHSH, CDR2 LQKENI. Trimming removed 3 bases from V and 1 base from J, with 9 bases in between. The CDR3 reads CASSPSSAQETQYF. CDR3 in DNA: TGTGCCAGCTCACCTTCCTCCGCCCAAGAGACCCAGTACTTC.

This chain links TRBV11-2 with TRBJ2-1; TRBD2 is a possible D gene (6 bases). CDR1 is SGHAT, CDR2 FQNNGV, per germline. The CDR3 loop spans 16 amino acids. V was shortened by 2 bases and J by 0 bases, with 11 bases between the two germline ends. This chain's CDR3 is CASSLRGTNSYNEQFF. CDR3 DNA: TGTGCCAGCAGCTTACGCGGGACCAACTCCTACAATGAGCAGTTCTTC.

This chain connects TRBV27 to TRBJ2-4; 7 bases match TRBD2. This CDR3 is 15 amino acids long. The germline gives CDR1 MNHEY, CDR2 SMNVEV (reference sequence). The J segment lost 2 bases and the V segment lost 3 bases, leaving 4 bases of the junction unmatched. The CDR3 DNA is TGTGCCAGCAGTTTGGCGGGGGACCCCAAAAACATTCAGTACTTC. This encodes CASSLAGDPKNIQYF.